These 17 T cell receptor beta chains came from one sample sequenced in a study of shared T cell receptors in the human thymus. Data came from immunoSEQ multiplex PCR; TCRdb stores just in-frame clones and leaves some out. The profile shows about 380,000 clones, over 90% of them singletons. Material for sequencing was thymocytes. Every receptor here comes from a human donor.

V is TRBV2 and J is TRBJ2-1, with a tentative D call TRBD2 (5 bases). CDR1 is SNHLY and CDR2 is FYNNEI in the germline V gene. The CDR3 is 14 amino acids. With 6 bases removed from V and 8 bases from J, the gap between germline ends came to 17 bases. Written as DNA, the CDR3 is TGTGCCAGCAGGGTGGGAGCCCGCTGGCATGAGCAGTTCTTC. Its translation: CASRVGARWHEQFF.

As concerns this clone: One junction end disagrees with the germline gene, perhaps due to a read error. The rearrangement joins TRBV2 to TRBJ2-1; D is uncertain. CDR3 length: 16 residues. CDR1 is SNHLY and CDR2 is FYNNEI in the germline V gene. The DNA for the CDR3 is TGTGCCAGCAGTGAGAATGGGAACGTCAGATACAGTGAGCAGTTCTTC. It yields the protein CASSENGNVRYSEQFF.

About this clone itself: A read error may account for a junction end that differs from germline. This rearrangement joins TRBV5-1 to TRBJ2-5; 10 bases match TRBD2. The CDR3 has 16 amino acids. From germline, CDR1 is SGHRS and CDR2 YFSETQ. The CDR3 bases are TGTGCCAGCAGCTTCAGGAGCGGGAGGGCCCTAGAGACCCAGTACTTC. Translating it yields CASSFRSGRALETQYF.

The rearrangement uses TRBV7-3 and TRBJ2-6; 8 bases are shared with TRBD1. The CDR3 loop spans 19 amino acids. V lost 0 bases and J lost 2; bases outside the gene matches: 9. Germline V gene lookup returns CDR1 SGHTA and CDR2 FQGTGA. The CDR3 region is CASSLTRGQGKTGANVLTF. Here the CDR3 DNA reads TGTGCCAGCAGCTTAACCCGCGGACAGGGAAAGACTGGGGCCAACGTCCTGACTTTC.

The genes are TRBV27 and TRBJ2-1, with 10 bases fitting TRBD2. The CDR3 spans 18 residues. V lost 7 bases, J lost 5 bases, and 17 bases stayed unmatched. The germline CDR1 and CDR2 sequences are MNHEY and SMNVEV (reference sequence). CDR3 loop: CASTPLAGVDPDHNEQFF. CDR3 in DNA: TGTGCCAGCACCCCTCTAGCGGGAGTAGATCCGGATCACAATGAGCAGTTCTTC.

This rearrangement joins TRBV28 to TRBJ2-1, with 7 bases matching TRBD2. Germline-derived CDR1 and CDR2 are MDHEN and SYDVKM. V trimming: 4 bases; J trimming: 2 bases; junction bases outside the gene matches: 17. This CDR3 comprises 19 residues. The CDR3 DNA follows: TGTGCCAGCAGTTGCGGCAGGCCAGCGCTAGCGGTTCCCTACAATGAGCAGTTCTTC. It yields the protein CASSCGRPALAVPYNEQFF.

V gene TRBV4-2 combines with J gene TRBJ2-3; the D is unclear. CDR3 length equals 17 residues. From germline, CDR1 is LGHNA and CDR2 YNFKEQ. Trimming left V 0 bases short and J 0 bases short, with 13 bases between. The CDR3 loop reads CASSQDRLQYSTDTQYF. CDR3 sequence (DNA): TGTGCCAGCAGCCAAGATAGGTTGCAATATAGCACAGATACGCAGTATTTT.

The chain has TRBV27 and TRBJ2-1; D not certain. The CDR3 has 13 residues. CDR1 and CDR2 from the germline V gene are MNHEY and SMNVEV (reference sequence). V lost 3 bases, J lost 12 bases, and 15 bases lay in between. In nucleotides, the CDR3 is TGTGCCAGCAGTTTCGGTCCGTTTTCGGGGCAGTTCTTC. This codes for CASSFGPFSGQFF.

V is TRBV5-1 and J is TRBJ2-7; 8 bases fit TRBD2. The CDR3 is made up of 17 amino acids. Germline CDR1 reads SGHRS; CDR2 reads YFSETQ. V shed 5 bases, J shed 5 bases, and the junction held 18 bases outside the gene matches. The CDR3 protein is CASRYHQGGGRSHEQYF. The CDR3 nucleotides are TGCGCCAGCAGGTATCATCAAGGCGGCGGGAGGTCCCACGAGCAGTACTTC. Variable domain in full (rest from reference TRBV5-1 and TRBJ2-7): KAGVTQTPRYLIKTRGQQVTLSCSPISGHRSVSWYQQTPGQGLQFLFEYFSETQRNKGNFPGRFSGRQFSNSRSEMNVSTLELGDSALYLCASRYHQGGGRSHEQYFGPGTRLTVT.

The gene calls are TRBV27 and TRBJ2-7; D is possibly TRBD1 (6 bases). Germline values: CDR1 MNHEY, CDR2 SMNVEV (reference sequence). V lost 5 bases and J 3 bases, leaving 14 bases between the germline ends. This CDR3 contains 14 residues. DNA of the CDR3: TGTGCCAGCAGTCCCTACAGGGCTTACTACGAGCAGTACTTC. It codes for CASSPYRAYYEQYF.

The chain joins TRBV7-2 to TRBJ2-7; TRBD2 is a possible D gene (8 bases). The CDR3 loop spans 15 amino acids. V was pared by 4 bases and J by 4 bases, with 17 bases between. The germline gives CDR1 SGHTA, CDR2 FQGNSA. DNA for the CDR3: TGTGCCAGCAGCTCCCGGGAGGGGGCGACATACGAGCAGTACTTC. Translating gives CASSSREGATYEQYF.

The chain links TRBV7-2 to TRBJ2-5; D may match TRBD1 or TRBD2 (5 bases each). Per germline, CDR1 SGHTA and CDR2 FQGNSA. This CDR3 has 15 amino acids. Trimming shortened V by 2 bases and J by 4 bases, and 14 bases separated the two germline ends. The CDR3 DNA is TGTGCCAGCAGCTTAAGCGGCAGGGTGGTAGAGACCCAGTACTTC. Protein: CASSLSGRVVETQYF.

This sequence joins TRBV6-1 and TRBJ2-2, with 9 bases lining up with TRBD1. Germline V gene sequence: CDR1 MNHNS, CDR2 SASEGT. This CDR3 is built from 15 residues. J lost 3 bases, V lost 7 bases, and 6 bases had no gene match. In DNA form, the CDR3 reads TGTGCCAGCACTATGGACAGGGGATACACCGGGGAGCTGTTTTTT. Encoded protein: CASTMDRGYTGELFF.

This clone was counted a single time. This chain joins TRBV2 and TRBJ2-7; tentative D call: TRBD1 (5 bases). CDR3 length equals 15 residues. Germline CDR1 and CDR2: SNHLY and FYNNEI. Trimming removed 2 bases at V and 0 bases at J, with 11 bases between. CDR3 in amino acids: CASSETGDLSYEQYF. CDR3 DNA: TGTGCCAGCAGTGAAACAGGAGACCTCTCCTACGAGCAGTACTTC.

J is TRBJ2-2 and V is TRBV7-9, with D perhaps TRBD2 (5 bases). The CDR3 sequence is 13 residues long. V was clipped by 6 bases and J by 4 bases, with 9 bases between them. Germline values: CDR1 SEHNR, CDR2 FQNEAQ (reference sequence). CDR3 protein: CASRGRGTGELFF. In DNA, the CDR3 is TGTGCCAGCAGGGGGAGAGGCACCGGGGAGCTGTTTTTT.

V is TRBV6-4 and J is TRBJ1-2, with D possibly TRBD1 on 5 matching bases. V gave up 0 bases and J gave up 3 bases, with 17 bases separating them. The CDR3 sequence is 17 residues long. In germline, CDR1 is MRHNA, CDR2 SNTAGT. CDR3 in DNA: TGTGCCAGCAGTGACTCGTTCGGGGACCCCCTCTACTATGGCTACACCTTC. This translates into CASSDSFGDPLYYGYTF.

The V call is TRBV30, the J call TRBJ2-7; D ambiguous. The V and J ends lost 1 base and 3 bases respectively, with 16 bases between them. The CDR3 is made up of 15 amino acids. Germline V lookup: CDR1 GTSNPN, CDR2 SVGIG (reference sequence). CDR3 amino acids: CAWSGYTRNRYEQYF. The CDR3 DNA follows: TGTGCCTGGAGTGGATATACAAGGAACCGCTACGAGCAGTACTTC. Full variable domain (outside the CDR3, taken from reference TRBV30 and TRBJ2-7): SQTIHQWPATLVQPVGSPLSLECTVEGTSNPNLYWYRQAAGRGLQLLFYSVGIGQISSEVPQNLSASRPQDRQFILSSKKLLLSDSGFYLCAWSGYTRNRYEQYFGPGTRLTVT.